A selection of T cell receptor beta chains follows, all from one sample in a study of blood T cell repertoires in COVID-19. Generated by immunoSEQ multiplex PCR, the TCRdb table keeps only in-frame clones and is missing some. The sample shows 190,000 or so clones, roughly 77% of them seen only once. The specimen sequenced was PBMCs or T cells enriched from blood (not recorded which). The origin of the receptors is a man in his forties who had recovered from COVID-19. Both conserved end residues are part of each CDR3. The D gene is left open where the match is weak. Some rows mark clone size as missing; the rest say once, few, many or name a class of expanded clone.

>NA|NA|TRBV29-1|13|TRBJ1-6
CSVGEGKRSPLHF
TGCAGCGTTGGGGAGGGAAAGAGATCACCCCTCCACTTT
>few|TRBD1|TRBV7-9|15|TRBJ1-3
CASSLTGGGGNTIYF
TGTGCCAGCAGCCTGACAGGGGGCGGTGGAAACACCATATATTTT
>once|NA|TRBV29-1|13|TRBJ2-5
CSVGAGAQETQYF
TGCAGCGTTGGTGCAGGGGCTCAAGAGACCCAGTACTTC
>NA|NA|TRBV3-1/TRBV3-2|15|TRBJ1-5
CASSQQPGSNQPQHF
TGTGCCAGCAGCCAACAACCAGGGAGCAATCAGCCCCAGCATTTT
>few|NA|TRBV5-8|15|TRBJ1-5
CASSLGPRAYQPQHF
TGTGCCAGCAGCTTGGGGCCCAGGGCGTATCAGCCCCAGCATTTT
>once|NA|TRBV18|14|TRBJ2-3
CASSLVAVPDTQYF
TGTGCCAGCTCACTAGTAGCGGTGCCAGATACGCAGTATTTT
>NA|NA|TRBV12-5|14|TRBJ1-2
CASGLQGPVYGYTF
TGTGCTAGTGGTTTGCAGGGGCCCGTCTATGGCTACACCTTC
>NA|TRBD1|TRBV19|16|TRBJ1-2
CASSSLTVGTDLGYTF
TGTGCCAGTAGTTCGCTAACCGTCGGGACAGATTTAGGCTACACCTTC
>NA|TRBD1|TRBV2|14|TRBJ1-2
CASSLGGQGNGYTF
TGTGCCAGCAGCCTCGGGGGACAGGGGAATGGCTACACCTTC
>NA|TRBD1|TRBV19|13|TRBJ1-5
CASSQGGNQPQHF
TGTGCCAGTTCACAGGGGGGTAATCAGCCCCAGCATTTT
>NA|TRBD2|TRBV7-9|16|TRBJ2-3
CASSRGGAGGTDTQYF
TGTGCCAGCAGCCGGGGGGGAGCGGGAGGTACAGATACGCAGTATTTT
>NA|NA|TRBV30|13|TRBJ2-5
CAWSVTEKETQYF
TGTGCCTGGAGTGTCACAGAGAAAGAGACCCAGTACTTC
>NA|NA|TRBV19|15|TRBJ1-5
CASSPKGAGNQPQHF
TGTGCCAGTAGTCCTAAAGGGGCCGGCAATCAGCCCCAGCATTTT
>NA|TRBD1|TRBV7-2|14|TRBJ1-1
CASSLGTGGSEAFF
TGTGCCAGCAGCTTAGGGACAGGGGGCTCGGAAGCTTTCTTT
>once|NA|TRBV19|13|TRBJ1-3
CASTRDSGNTIYF
TGTGCCAGTACCCGGGACTCTGGAAACACCATATATTTT
>NA|NA|TRBV6-2/TRBV6-3|13|TRBJ1-5
CASSFRVNQPQHF
TGTGCCAGCAGTTTCAGGGTTAATCAGCCCCAGCATTTT
>NA|NA|TRBV12-5|15|TRBJ1-1
CASGLAGGANTEAFF
TGTGCTAGTGGTTTGGCAGGAGGTGCGAACACTGAAGCTTTCTTT
>NA|TRBD2|TRBV11-2|18|TRBJ2-1
CASSLDRAGTSGYNEQFF
TGTGCCAGCAGCTTAGATAGGGCGGGGACTAGCGGTTACAATGAGCAGTTCTTC
>NA|TRBD2|TRBV5-4|17|TRBJ2-3
CASSLALSSGSVDTQYF
TGTGCCAGCAGCTTGGCGTTGAGTAGCGGGAGTGTAGATACGCAGTATTTT
>NA|NA|TRBV9|13|TRBJ1-6
CASSANHNSPLHF
TGTGCCAGCAGCGCTAACCATAATTCACCCCTCCACTTT
>few|NA|TRBV21-1|16|TRBJ1-1
CASSKALSTRGTEAFF
TGTGCCAGCAGCAAAGCGCTTTCCACCCGGGGCACTGAAGCTTTCTTT
>once|NA|TRBV4-1|15|TRBJ1-2
CASSQEGARFYGYTF
TGCGCCAGCAGCCAAGAAGGGGCGCGGTTTTATGGCTACACCTTC
>NA|NA|TRBV30|16|TRBJ1-3
CAWSRVWGGRGNTIYF
TGTGCCTGGAGTCGCGTTTGGGGAGGGCGCGGAAACACCATATATTTT
>once|TRBD1|TRBV5-6|18|TRBJ1-3
CASSLDALGQISGNTIYF
TGTGCCAGCAGCTTGGATGCTTTGGGACAGATCTCTGGAAACACCATATATTTT
>once|NA|TRBV2|15|TRBJ2-5
CASSDLSEPEETQYF
TGTGCCAGCAGTGACCTGAGTGAGCCTGAAGAGACCCAGTACTTC
>NA|TRBD2|TRBV30|15|TRBJ2-1
CAWTRTSGSYNEQFF
TGTGCCTGGACTAGGACTAGCGGATCCTACAATGAGCAGTTCTTC
>NA|NA|TRBV5-1|12|TRBJ2-7
CASSLTGYEQYF
TGCGCCAGCAGCCTCACAGGTTACGAGCAGTACTTC
>NA|NA|TRBV15|17|TRBJ2-3
CATSRSPGGEITDTQYF
TGTGCCACCAGCCGATCCCCTGGAGGGGAAATCACAGATACGCAGTATTTT
>NA|NA|TRBV6-1|16|TRBJ2-1
CASSETRSRLRRVAFF
TGTGCCAGCAGTGAGACACGTTCTCGCTTAAGAAGAGTTGCGTTCTTC
>NA|TRBD1|TRBV6-5|14|TRBJ2-7
CASSDRAISYEQYF
TGTGCCAGCTCCGACAGGGCTATCTCCTACGAGCAGTACTTC
>NA|NA|TRBV5-1|12|TRBJ1-6
CASAQNNSPLHF
TGCGCCAGCGCACAGAATAATTCACCCCTCCACTTT
>NA|TRBD2|TRBV10-2|16|TRBJ2-3
CASSDSGGASTDTQYF
TGCGCCAGCAGTGACAGCGGGGGTGCTAGCACAGATACGCAGTATTTT
>few|NA|TRBV9|15|TRBJ2-5
CASSVGLRGGETQYF
TGTGCCAGCAGCGTAGGATTGCGGGGCGGTGAGACCCAGTACTTC